This record concerns one TCR beta chain sequence. One end of the junction is discordant with germline, which a read error may explain. The entry originates in a study of OX40 agonist ivuxolimab in advanced cancers. The method was immunoSEQ multiplex PCR; TCRdb's version includes in-frame clones alone and lacks a portion of them. Of over 30,000 clones listed, 84% are singletons. CDR1 and CDR2 from the germline V gene are MNHEY and SVGAGI. This CDR3 spans 16 amino acids. This receptor was obtained from an adult with an advanced solid tumor such as melanoma, head and neck, liver or kidney cancer. Source: CD4+ or CD8+ T cells sorted from blood, taken in a trial of the OX40 agonist ivuxolimab. This chain uses TRBV6-5 with TRBJ1-5; D gene unclear. CDR3 sequence (DNA): TGTGCCAGCAGTTCTATGGCCGGACTTGACAATCAGTCCCAGCATTTT. Amino acid sequence: CASSSMAGLDNQSQHF.